The rows below give T cell receptor beta chains drawn from one sample of a study of response to subunit inactivated influenza vaccine. In TCRdb, the RT-PCR reads were re-called with MiXCR into one record per CDR3 protein. The sample records fewer than 350,000 distinct CDR3 sequences, about a fifth being singletons. The specimen comprised PBMCs from blood, sampled approximately 20 months after vaccination. Receptors originate from a man between 50 and 75 years old who received an inactivated influenza vaccine. Each CDR3 is given with its conserved first and last residue. D genes are given only for firm matches. Rows give clone size only sometimes, using once, few, many, or a class for an expanded clone.

j_call cdr3_length clone_size d_call v_call cdr3_nt cdr3_aa
TRBJ2-2 14 NA NA TRBV15 TGTGCCACCAGCAGAGATCGGGGAATCGGGGAGCTGTTTTTT CATSRDRGIGELFF
TRBJ2-7 15 many TRBD2 TRBV12-3/TRBV12-4 TGTGCCAGCACCCGAAAGGGGCGGGGGGCCTACGAGCAGTACTTC CASTRKGRGAYEQYF
TRBJ2-3 14 NA NA TRBV5-4 TGTGCCAGCAGCTTGCGACCAGGCACAGATACGCAGTATTTT CASSLRPGTDTQYF
TRBJ2-7 14 few TRBD1 TRBV4-3 TGCGCCAGCAGCCAAGAACCCAGGGGGCACGAGCAGTACTTC CASSQEPRGHEQYF
TRBJ1-2 14 NA NA TRBV3-1 TGTGCCAGCAGCCGTCACAGTCTCAACTATGGCTACACCTTC CASSRHSLNYGYTF
TRBJ2-4 16 NA NA TRBV4-2 TGTGCCAGCAGCCAAGTCAGGGAATCGGCCAAAAACATTCAGTACTTC CASSQVRESAKNIQYF
TRBJ2-7 15 NA NA TRBV7-2 TGTGCCAGCAGTAGCCCGGGACTGACATCCTACGAGCAGTACTTC CASSSPGLTSYEQYF
TRBJ1-4 15 few NA TRBV7-2 TGTGCCAGCAGCTTTCGGGCCGCAACTAATGAAAAACTGTTTTTT CASSFRAATNEKLFF
TRBJ1-3 12 NA NA TRBV2 TGTGCCAGCAGGGAATCTGGAAACACCATATATTTT CASRESGNTIYF
TRBJ2-3 16 NA NA TRBV20-1 TGCAGTGCTGCGCTTTTGGCTACCTATAGCACAGATACGCAGTATTTT CSAALLATYSTDTQYF
TRBJ2-7 13 NA NA TRBV28 TGTGCCAGCAGGTTGGGGGTAGCCTACGAGCAGTACTTC CASRLGVAYEQYF
TRBJ2-2 13 many NA TRBV9 TGTGCCAGCAGCACCAAGAACACCGGGGAGCTGTTTTTT CASSTKNTGELFF
TRBJ1-2 13 few NA TRBV5-1 TGCGCCAGCAGCCAACAGGGAAGTGATGGCTACACCTTC CASSQQGSDGYTF
TRBJ2-5 10 NA NA TRBV5-1 TGCGCCAGCGGCGAAGAGACCCAGTACTTC CASGEETQYF
TRBJ2-7 14 many NA TRBV20-1 TGCAGTGCTAGCGCCGGCGGGGATCCCTACGAGCAGTACTTC CSASAGGDPYEQYF
TRBJ1-5 15 NA NA TRBV7-2 TGTGCCAGCAGCTTACCCGGGGACAGCAATCAGCCCCAGCATTTT CASSLPGDSNQPQHF
TRBJ1-5 14 few NA TRBV5-5 TGTGCCAGCAGCTTGGTAATAGAAACCCAGCCCCAGCATTTT CASSLVIETQPQHF
TRBJ2-7 13 few NA TRBV20-1 TGCAGTGCTCTGAATTTACAGGGCTACGAGCAGTACTTC CSALNLQGYEQYF
TRBJ2-1 13 few NA TRBV7-8 TGTGCCAGCAGCTTCGTCTACGGACGTGAGCAGTTCTTC CASSFVYGREQFF
TRBJ1-5 13 few NA TRBV18 TGTGCCAGCTCACTCCGAGCCAATCAGCCCCAGCATTTT CASSLRANQPQHF
TRBJ1-2 13 NA NA TRBV6-2/TRBV6-3 TGTGCCAGCAGCAAAGACAGGCTCTATGGCTACACCTTC CASSKDRLYGYTF
TRBJ1-3 16 NA NA TRBV28 TGTGCCAGCAGGGCCACAGGGAGCAATGCTGGAAACACCATATATTTT CASRATGSNAGNTIYF
TRBJ2-5 18 once NA TRBV4-3 TGCGCCAGCAGCCAAGTTATTTCATCGGGGGGCGGGTCAGAGACCCAGTACTTC CASSQVISSGGGSETQYF
TRBJ1-1 12 NA NA TRBV5-6 TGTGCCAGCAGCTGGGGACGGTATGAAGCTTTCTTT CASSWGRYEAFF
TRBJ2-5 16 NA NA TRBV6-5 TGTGCCAGCAGTTACTCGAAAGGGCTGGCGGGGGAGACCCAGTACTTC CASSYSKGLAGETQYF
TRBJ2-1 15 few TRBD1 TRBV5-1 TGCGCCAGCAGCTCGGGACAGGGCCCTTACAATGAGCAGTTCTTC CASSSGQGPYNEQFF
TRBJ2-7 15 NA TRBD2 TRBV20-1 TGCAGTGCGAACTTAGCGGGTCGCAGCTCCTACGAGCAGTACTTC CSANLAGRSSYEQYF
TRBJ1-1 13 many NA TRBV5-1 TGCGCCAGCAGCACGACACCGAACACTGAAGCTTTCTTT CASSTTPNTEAFF
TRBJ1-2 13 NA NA TRBV19 TGTGCCAGTAGTCCCTCAGGGAGCTATGGCTACACCTTC CASSPSGSYGYTF
TRBJ1-5 18 few NA TRBV6-1 TGTGCCAGCACCGTCCTTTGGGGGATGTTGGTTGGCAATCAGCCCCAGCATTTT CASTVLWGMLVGNQPQHF
TRBJ1-4 13 NA NA TRBV7-7 TGTGCTAGCAGCCCCGGGCCCTATGAAAAACTGTTTTTT CASSPGPYEKLFF
TRBJ1-2 19 NA TRBD1 TRBV5-1 TGCGCCAGCAGCTTGGTTTCAGGGGGCGCCGCCCTAACTAACTATGGCTACACCTTC CASSLVSGGAALTNYGYTF
TRBJ1-2 16 many TRBD1 TRBV6-5 TGTGCCAGCAGTTACTCGACCGGGACAGGGGGCGGAGGCTACACCTTC CASSYSTGTGGGGYTF
TRBJ1-6 15 once NA TRBV20-1 TGCAGTACACAAGACATCCAGGGCTATAATTCAGCCCTCCACTTT CSTQDIQGYNSALHF
TRBJ1-5 13 few NA TRBV19 TGTGCCAGTAGTATCAGTAGCAATCAGCCCCAGCATTTT CASSISSNQPQHF
TRBJ1-1 14 many NA TRBV29-1 TGCAGCGACGAAGGGCAGGCCTTTTACACTGAAGCTTTCTTT CSDEGQAFYTEAFF
TRBJ2-3 17 few TRBD2 TRBV24-1 TGTGCCACCAGTGATTCGGCTAGCGGGAGACATGGGGATACGCAGTATTTT CATSDSASGRHGDTQYF
TRBJ1-1 15 few TRBD1 TRBV12-3/TRBV12-4 TGTGCCAGCAGTTTACTTGAACAGGGGGTCACTGAAGCTTTCTTT CASSLLEQGVTEAFF
TRBJ2-1 16 once TRBD2 TRBV7-8 TGTGCCAGCAGCTTAGTCGGGAGGACCTCCTACAATGAGCAGTTCTTC CASSLVGRTSYNEQFF
TRBJ1-1 13 few NA TRBV6-1 TGTGCCAGCAGTGGTCCGGTGAACACTGAAGCTTTCTTT CASSGPVNTEAFF
TRBJ2-5 15 few TRBD1 TRBV11-2 TGTGCCAGCAGCAGGACAGGGACCTTTCAAGAGACCCAGTACTTC CASSRTGTFQETQYF
TRBJ1-1 14 NA TRBD1 TRBV9 TGTGCCAGCGAGGGGGGGACAGGGGGAACTGAAGCTTTCTTT CASEGGTGGTEAFF
TRBJ2-1 15 NA TRBD2 TRBV7-9 TGTGCCAGCAGCGTAGGGACTAGCGGGTTCTATGAGCAGTTCTTC CASSVGTSGFYEQFF
TRBJ2-5 16 NA TRBD1 TRBV28 TGTGCCAGCAGTTCGGGACAGTTCGATACCAGAGAGACCCAGTACTTC CASSSGQFDTRETQYF
TRBJ1-2 13 many NA TRBV10-3 TGTGCCATCAGTGAGTCGCGGTTCTATGGCTACACCTTC CAISESRFYGYTF
TRBJ1-6 16 few TRBD1 TRBV20-1 TGCAGTGCCCGGGACAGGGGAAGCTCCTATAATTCACCCCTCCACTTT CSARDRGSSYNSPLHF
TRBJ1-2 14 NA TRBD1 TRBV10-3 TGTGCCATCAGTGAGACAGGACAGGGCTATGGCTACACCTTC CAISETGQGYGYTF
TRBJ1-5 14 few TRBD1 TRBV2 TGTGCCAGCAGGGAGACAGGGCTCGATCAGCCCCAGCATTTT CASRETGLDQPQHF
TRBJ2-5 17 NA NA TRBV4-2 TGTGCCAGCAGCCAAGATGGGGGGGCGAGTAGGCAAGAGACCCAGTACTTC CASSQDGGASRQETQYF
TRBJ1-1 14 few NA TRBV28 TGTGCCAGCAGTTTAAGGCAGTCTAACACTGAAGCTTTCTTT CASSLRQSNTEAFF
TRBJ2-5 12 many NA TRBV5-1 TGTGCCAGCAGCTTAGACCAAGAGACCCAGTACTTC CASSLDQETQYF
TRBJ2-2 17 few NA TRBV27 TGTGCCAGCAGTTCCATATCCCGAACAGGAGTCACCGGGGAGCTGTTTTTT CASSSISRTGVTGELFF